This T cell receptor beta chain was sequenced in a study of persistence of HIV-infected CD4 T cells. From germline, CDR1 is SEHNR and CDR2 FQNEAQ (reference sequence). The CDR3 runs to 19 residues. The ends lost 5 bases at V and 2 bases at J; junction bases unmatched: 18. Cells were stimulated with CMV-infected fibroblast lysates at 10 ug/mL. Sorted nonresponding memory CD4+ T cells were CD40L-negative, CD69-negative, CD45RO-high. PBMCs were depleted of CD8+ T cells before stimulation. CD8-depleted PBMCs were stimulated 15 to 20 hours with anti-CD28/CD49d costimulation, CD40-blocking antibody and enfuvirtide. The immunoSEQ assay was version 4, run in survey mode. Assay used: immunoSEQ multiplex PCR; TCRdb lists only in-frame clones, some missing. The table records around 28,000 clones, roughly three quarters of them present only once. Study outcomes and limitations: Degenerate expanded CDR3beta sequences were enriched among CMV- and Gag-responding cells.

In the case of this clone: Its antigen is not identified.

This chain uses TRBV7-9 with TRBJ1-3; 7 bases are shared with TRBD1. This specimen consisted of CD4+ T cells sorted from PBMCs after roughly 18-hour stimulation, obtained from a patient who received antiretroviral therapy. This TCR was recovered from an adult woman with HIV who was CMV-seropositive. The CDR3 here is CASSTYGDRALSPGNTIYF. The CDR3 bases are TGTGCCAGCAGCACCTACGGAGACAGGGCCCTGTCACCTGGAAACACCATATATTTT.